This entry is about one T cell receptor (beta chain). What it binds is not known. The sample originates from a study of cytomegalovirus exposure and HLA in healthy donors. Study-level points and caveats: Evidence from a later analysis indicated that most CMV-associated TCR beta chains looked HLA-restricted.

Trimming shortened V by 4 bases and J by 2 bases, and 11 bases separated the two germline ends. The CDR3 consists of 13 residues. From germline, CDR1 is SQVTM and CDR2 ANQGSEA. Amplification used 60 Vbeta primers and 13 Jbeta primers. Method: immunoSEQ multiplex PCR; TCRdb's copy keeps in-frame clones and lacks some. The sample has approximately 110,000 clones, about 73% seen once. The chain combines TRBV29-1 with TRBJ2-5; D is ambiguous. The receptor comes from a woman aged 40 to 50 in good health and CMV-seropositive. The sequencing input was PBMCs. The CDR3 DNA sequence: TGCAGCGTTGGCTCCCAGTCTCAAGAGACCCAGTACTTC. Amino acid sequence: CSVGSQSQETQYF.